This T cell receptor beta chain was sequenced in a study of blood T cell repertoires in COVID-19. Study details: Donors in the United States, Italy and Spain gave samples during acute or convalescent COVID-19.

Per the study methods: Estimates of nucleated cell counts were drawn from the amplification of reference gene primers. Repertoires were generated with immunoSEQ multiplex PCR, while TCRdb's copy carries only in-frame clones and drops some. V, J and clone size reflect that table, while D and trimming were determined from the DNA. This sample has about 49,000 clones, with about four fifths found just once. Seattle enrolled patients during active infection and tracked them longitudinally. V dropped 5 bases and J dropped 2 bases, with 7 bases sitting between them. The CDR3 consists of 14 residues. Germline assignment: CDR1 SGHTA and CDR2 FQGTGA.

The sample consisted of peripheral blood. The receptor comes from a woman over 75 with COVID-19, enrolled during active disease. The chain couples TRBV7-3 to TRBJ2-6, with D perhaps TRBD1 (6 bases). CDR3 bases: TGTGCCAGCAGCCCAGGGGCTGGGGCCAACGTCCTGACTTTC. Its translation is CASSPGAGANVLTF.